These 13 T cell receptor beta chains came from one sample sequenced in a study of blood T cell repertoires in COVID-19. Sequenced by immunoSEQ multiplex PCR; TCRdb stores in-frame clones only, minus some. The sample has 350,000 to 450,000 clones, around four fifths seen once. What was sequenced was PBMCs or T cells enriched from blood (not recorded which). These receptors were taken from a woman aged 45-65 years who had recovered from COVID-19.

This chain links TRBV19 with TRBJ1-5, with D tentatively TRBD1 (5 bases). CDR1 and CDR2 (germline): LNHDA, SQIVND (reference sequence). Trimming took 5 bases from V and 3 from J, leaving 14 bases between them. This CDR3 comprises 15 residues. CDR3 bases: TGTGCCAGTAGTGATGCGGGGGGATCCAATCAGCCCCAGCATTTT. Amino acid sequence: CASSDAGGSNQPQHF.

The chain joins TRBV28 to TRBJ1-2, with a possible D match to TRBD1 (6 bases). CDR1 is MDHEN and CDR2 is SYDVKM in the germline V gene. This CDR3 is 12 amino acids long. V shed 8 bases and J shed 9 bases, with 16 bases lying between them. Here the CDR3 reads CASHLPGGSYTF. The CDR3 coding sequence is TGTGCCAGCCATTTGCCGGGGGGCAGCTACACCTTC.

The chain joins TRBV7-2 to TRBJ1-5, with D possibly being TRBD1 (5 bases). Germline CDR1 SGHTA, CDR2 FQGNSA. V lost 4 bases, J lost 7 bases, and 14 bases lay in between. The CDR3 runs 14 residues. For the CDR3, the DNA is TGTGCCAGCAGCTGGGCGGGGGGAGGGCAGCCCCAGCATTTT. Translation: CASSWAGGGQPQHF. The full variable domain, rest sourced from reference TRBV7-2 and TRBJ1-5, is GAGVSQSPSNKVTEKGKDVELRCDPISGHTALYWYRQSLGQGLEFLIYFQGNSAPDKSGLPSDRFSAERTGGSVSTLTIQRTQQEDSAVYLCASSWAGGGQPQHFGDGTRLSIL.

The chain combines TRBV6-2 or TRBV6-3 with TRBJ2-3; D is ambiguous. The germline V gene encodes CDR1 MNHEY and CDR2 SVGEGT. The V and J ends lost 5 bases and 2 bases respectively, with 14 bases between them. CDR3 length equals 15 residues. CDR3 DNA sequence: TGTGCCAGCAGTAGCACCCCCCTGAACACAGATACGCAGTATTTT. The encoded protein is CASSSTPLNTDTQYF.

This clone was observed once. This chain joins TRBV9 and TRBJ2-2; TRBD2 matches at 11 bases. The CDR3 loop spans 16 amino acids. Germline V gene sequence: CDR1 SGDLS, CDR2 YYNGEE. The ends lost 0 bases at V and 5 bases at J; junction bases unmatched: 3. CDR3 sequence reads: CASSVATSGGTGELFF. CDR3 DNA sequence: TGTGCCAGCAGCGTAGCTACTAGCGGGGGTACCGGGGAGCTGTTTTTT.

V gene TRBV30 combines with J gene TRBJ1-5; D is undetermined. The CDR3 spans 12 residues. Germline values: CDR1 GTSNPN, CDR2 SVGIG (reference sequence). V lost 1 base and J 4 bases, leaving 5 bases between the germline ends. In DNA form, the CDR3 reads TGTGCCTGGAGTGCGCAGAATCAGCCCCAGCATTTT. This sequence encodes CAWSAQNQPQHF.

The V and J genes are TRBV3-1 (or the pseudogene TRBV3-2) and TRBJ1-2, with unresolved D. This CDR3 contains 13 residues. Germline assignment: CDR1 LGHDT and CDR2 YNNKEL (reference sequence). The V and J ends lost 0 bases and 5 bases respectively, with 7 bases between them. CDR3 coding DNA: TGTGCCAGCAGCCAAGATTGGACTTATGGCTACACCTTC. Protein sequence: CASSQDWTYGYTF.

The genes are TRBV7-9 and TRBJ1-5, with D hard to call. CDR1 is SEHNR and CDR2 is FQNEAQ in the germline V gene (reference sequence). This CDR3 contains 17 residues. Trimming took off 1 base at V and 7 bases at J, with 20 bases between the two ends. The CDR3 nucleotides read TGTGCCAGCAGCTTAGTCGGCAACGGAGATCATGAACAGCCCCAGCATTTT. Protein sequence: CASSLVGNGDHEQPQHF.

The CDR3 loop is CASSFTASRDGYTF. CDR3 bases: TGTGCCAGCAGCTTCACCGCCAGCAGGGATGGCTACACCTTC. This sequence joins TRBV7-9 and TRBJ1-2; tentatively, D is TRBD1 (5 bases). CDR1 and CDR2 (germline): SEHNR, FQNEAQ (reference sequence). The CDR3 has 14 residues. The ends were cut back, 3 bases at V and 6 bases at J, with 14 bases in the middle. Full variable domain (outside the CDR3, taken from reference TRBV7-9 and TRBJ1-2): DTGVSQNPRHKITKRGQNVTFRCDPISEHNRLYWYRQTLGQGPEFLTYFQNEAQLEKSRLLSDRFSAERPKGSFSTLEIQRTEQGDSAMYLCASSFTASRDGYTFGSGTRLTVV.

The J gene is TRBJ2-1, the V gene TRBV12-2; the table's D call TRBD2 went unverified against the DNA. TRBV12-2 is a listed pseudogene. The CDR3 spans 16 residues. For the CDR3, the DNA is TGTGCAAGTCACTCCGGGGGGAACAACTTGGACAATGAGCAGTTCTTC. Its protein product is CASHSGGNNLDNEQFF.

The chain employs TRBV4-1 and TRBJ1-2; 9 bases fit TRBD1. CDR1 and CDR2 from the germline V gene are MGHRA and YSYEKL. This CDR3 has 15 residues. Germline trimming cut 4 bases from V and 5 bases from J; bases unmatched to any gene: 8. CDR3 residues: CASSRIPGTGYGYTF. DNA for the CDR3: TGCGCCAGCAGCCGTATCCCCGGGACAGGGTATGGCTACACCTTC.

The V gene is TRBV6-5, the J gene TRBJ1-1; D remains unclear. This CDR3 region has 11 residues. Trimming pared 7 bases from V and 7 bases from J, leaving 10 bases between. From germline, CDR1 is MNHEY and CDR2 SVGAGI. This chain's CDR3 is CASTKGGEAFF. The CDR3, as DNA: TGTGCCAGCACCAAAGGCGGTGAAGCTTTCTTT.

The rearrangement joins TRBV4-3 to TRBJ2-7; 7 bases fit TRBD1. The germline gives CDR1 LGHNA, CDR2 YSLEER. J lost 2 bases, V lost 3 bases, and 10 bases had no gene match. This CDR3 region has 16 residues. CDR3 sequence (DNA): TGCGCCAGCAGCCACACTGACAGGGAACCCGCCTACGAGCAGTACTTC. It specifies CASSHTDREPAYEQYF.